These T cell receptor beta chains were read from a single sample in a study of blood T cell repertoires in COVID-19. The data were produced by immunoSEQ multiplex PCR, yet TCRdb's version contains in-frame clones alone and is incomplete. Of 150,000 to 200,000 clones listed, about nine tenths are singletons. Sequencing was performed on peripheral blood. These receptors all stem from a man in his 60s with acute or convalescent COVID-19. CDR3s include the opening cysteine and the closing phenylalanine or tryptophan. The order of the fields is CDR3 protein, CDR3 DNA, J gene, V gene, clone size, D gene. The D gene is left open where the match is weak. Some rows have no size entry. The others give once, few or many, or a class for an expanded clone.

cdr3_aa: CASSKVESVIYPDEQFF
cdr3_nt: TGTGCCAGCAGCAAAGTGGAGTCTGTCATCTACCCCGATGAGCAGTTCTTC
j_call: TRBJ2-1
v_call: TRBV21-1
clone_size: NA
d_call: NA

cdr3_aa: CASSPGGQTNEQFF
cdr3_nt: TGTGCCAGCAGCCCGGGCGGACAGACCAATGAGCAGTTCTTC
j_call: TRBJ2-1
v_call: TRBV7-3
clone_size: NA
d_call: NA

cdr3_aa: CASSGRDRTGYTF
cdr3_nt: TGTGCCAGCAGCGGCCGGGACAGGACGGGCTACACCTTC
j_call: TRBJ1-2
v_call: TRBV27
clone_size: NA
d_call: TRBD1

cdr3_aa: CAWSTGTKAYQPQHF
cdr3_nt: TGTGCCTGGAGTACCGGGACAAAGGCTTATCAGCCCCAGCATTTT
j_call: TRBJ1-5
v_call: TRBV30
clone_size: NA
d_call: NA

cdr3_aa: CASSSTGDGYTF
cdr3_nt: TGCGCCAGCAGCTCCACAGGGGATGGCTACACCTTC
j_call: TRBJ1-2
v_call: TRBV5-1
clone_size: NA
d_call: TRBD1

cdr3_aa: CASSLASVEAAGYTF
cdr3_nt: TGTGCCAGCAGCTTGGCTAGTGTAGAAGCGGCTGGCTACACCTTC
j_call: TRBJ1-2
v_call: TRBV5-6
clone_size: NA
d_call: NA

cdr3_aa: CASSMGEESFGNTIYF
cdr3_nt: TGTGCCAGTAGTATGGGTGAGGAGTCTTTCGGAAACACCATATATTTT
j_call: TRBJ1-3
v_call: TRBV19
clone_size: NA
d_call: NA

cdr3_aa: CASSMDTRYGYTF
cdr3_nt: TGTGCCAGTAGTATGGACACCCGCTATGGCTACACCTTC
j_call: TRBJ1-2
v_call: TRBV19
clone_size: NA
d_call: NA

cdr3_aa: CASSLVGQGRNSPLHF
cdr3_nt: TGTGCCAGCAGCTTAGTTGGCCAGGGTCGTAATTCACCCCTCCACTTT
j_call: TRBJ1-6
v_call: TRBV7-3
clone_size: NA
d_call: NA

cdr3_aa: CASSIGGNTGELFF
cdr3_nt: TGTGCCAGTAGTATAGGGGGCAACACCGGGGAGCTGTTTTTT
j_call: TRBJ2-2
v_call: TRBV19
clone_size: NA
d_call: NA

cdr3_aa: CASKATEVIRLHF
cdr3_nt: TGTGCCAGTAAGGCGACCGAGGTGATACGGCTCCACTTT
j_call: TRBJ1-6
v_call: TRBV12-3/TRBV12-4
clone_size: NA
d_call: NA

cdr3_aa: CASSRGAGRYYNEQFF
cdr3_nt: TGTGCCAGCAGCCGAGGGGCCGGGAGATACTACAATGAGCAGTTCTTC
j_call: TRBJ2-1
v_call: TRBV6-2/TRBV6-3
clone_size: NA
d_call: NA

cdr3_aa: CASSTGVGVKNEQFF
cdr3_nt: TGCGCCAGCAGCACAGGGGTGGGGGTAAAAAATGAGCAGTTCTTC
j_call: TRBJ2-1
v_call: TRBV5-1
clone_size: NA
d_call: TRBD1

cdr3_aa: CAISDGTGGGTEAFF
cdr3_nt: TGTGCCATCAGTGATGGGACAGGGGGCGGGACTGAAGCTTTCTTT
j_call: TRBJ1-1
v_call: TRBV10-3
clone_size: NA
d_call: TRBD1

cdr3_aa: CASSLGGHSGGHEKLFF
cdr3_nt: TGTGCCAGCAGCTTGGGGGGACACTCAGGCGGACATGAAAAACTGTTTTTT
j_call: TRBJ1-4
v_call: TRBV5-8
clone_size: NA
d_call: NA

cdr3_aa: CASRRTGNSPLHF
cdr3_nt: TGTGCCAGCAGGCGGACAGGGAATTCACCCCTCCACTTT
j_call: TRBJ1-6
v_call: TRBV2
clone_size: NA
d_call: TRBD1

cdr3_aa: CASSHGVGSIYEQYF
cdr3_nt: TGTGCCAGCAGCCACGGGGTGGGGAGTATCTACGAGCAGTACTTC
j_call: TRBJ2-7
v_call: TRBV16
clone_size: NA
d_call: NA

cdr3_aa: CASSRRASNQPQHF
cdr3_nt: TGTGCCAGCAGTCGCAGGGCGAGCAATCAGCCCCAGCATTTT
j_call: TRBJ1-5
v_call: TRBV27
clone_size: few
d_call: NA

cdr3_aa: CASSLERGTDTQYF
cdr3_nt: TGTGCCAGCAGCTTAGAGAGGGGCACAGATACGCAGTATTTT
j_call: TRBJ2-3
v_call: TRBV11-2
clone_size: NA
d_call: NA

cdr3_aa: CASSLSGYETQYF
cdr3_nt: TGTGCCAGCAGTTTAAGCGGGTACGAGACCCAGTACTTC
j_call: TRBJ2-5
v_call: TRBV27
clone_size: NA
d_call: NA

cdr3_aa: CAIRAGTGMGSGANVLTF
cdr3_nt: TGTGCCATCAGGGCAGGGACTGGGATGGGATCTGGGGCCAACGTCCTGACTTTC
j_call: TRBJ2-6
v_call: TRBV10-3
clone_size: NA
d_call: NA

cdr3_aa: CASSSIGGDGYTF
cdr3_nt: TGCGCCAGCAGCTCGATAGGGGGGGATGGCTACACCTTC
j_call: TRBJ1-2
v_call: TRBV5-1
clone_size: NA
d_call: NA

cdr3_aa: CAWSATVSNQPQHF
cdr3_nt: TGTGCCTGGAGTGCGACAGTTAGCAATCAGCCCCAGCATTTT
j_call: TRBJ1-5
v_call: TRBV30
clone_size: NA
d_call: NA

cdr3_aa: CASSSLTPNTGELFF
cdr3_nt: TGCGCCAGCAGCTCACTAACTCCGAACACCGGGGAGCTGTTTTTT
j_call: TRBJ2-2
v_call: TRBV5-1
clone_size: NA
d_call: NA

cdr3_aa: CASSTGGGNYGYTF
cdr3_nt: TGTGCCAGCAGTACAGGGGGCGGGAACTATGGCTACACCTTC
j_call: TRBJ1-2
v_call: TRBV6-5
clone_size: NA
d_call: TRBD1

cdr3_aa: CASSLGQSNQPQHF
cdr3_nt: TGTGCCAGCAGTTTAGGACAGAGCAATCAGCCCCAGCATTTT
j_call: TRBJ1-5
v_call: TRBV7-9
clone_size: NA
d_call: NA

cdr3_aa: CASSVDPRGTEAFF
cdr3_nt: TGTGCCAGCAGCGTAGACCCTCGGGGAACTGAAGCTTTCTTT
j_call: TRBJ1-1
v_call: TRBV9
clone_size: NA
d_call: NA

cdr3_aa: CASSDPGQVPFF
cdr3_nt: TGTGCCAGCAGCGATCCGGGACAGGTGCCGTTCTTC
j_call: TRBJ2-1
v_call: TRBV7-3
clone_size: NA
d_call: TRBD1

cdr3_aa: CASKPGLTSYNEQFF
cdr3_nt: TGTGCCAGTAAACCCGGACTTACCTCCTACAATGAGCAGTTCTTC
j_call: TRBJ2-1
v_call: TRBV6-5
clone_size: NA
d_call: NA

cdr3_aa: CAISEGGTEKLFF
cdr3_nt: TGTGCCATCAGTGAAGGAGGGACCGAAAAACTGTTTTTT
j_call: TRBJ1-4
v_call: TRBV10-3
clone_size: few
d_call: NA

cdr3_aa: CASRLKASGNSPLHF
cdr3_nt: TGTGCCAGCAGATTAAAAGCCTCGGGGAATTCACCCCTCCACTTT
j_call: TRBJ1-6
v_call: TRBV6-5
clone_size: NA
d_call: NA

cdr3_aa: CASSLQAAEKLFF
cdr3_nt: TGCGCCAGCAGCTTGCAGGCAGCTGAAAAACTGTTTTTT
j_call: TRBJ1-4
v_call: TRBV5-1
clone_size: NA
d_call: NA

cdr3_aa: CASSSQGNTIYF
cdr3_nt: TGTGCCAGCAGCTCACAGGGAAACACCATATATTTT
j_call: TRBJ1-3
v_call: TRBV11-2
clone_size: NA
d_call: NA

cdr3_aa: CAWRTTGSEAFF
cdr3_nt: TGTGCCTGGAGGACGACAGGGTCTGAAGCTTTCTTT
j_call: TRBJ1-1
v_call: TRBV30
clone_size: NA
d_call: TRBD1

cdr3_aa: CASSQAGDRTDTQYF
cdr3_nt: TGCGCCAGCAGCCAGGCAGGGGATCGCACAGATACGCAGTATTTT
j_call: TRBJ2-3
v_call: TRBV5-1
clone_size: NA
d_call: NA

cdr3_aa: CASSGRLAGVSGGEQFF
cdr3_nt: TGTGCCAGCAGTGGTCGACTAGCGGGAGTCTCTGGGGGTGAGCAGTTCTTC
j_call: TRBJ2-1
v_call: TRBV6-1
clone_size: NA
d_call: TRBD2

cdr3_aa: CASSATGRGNQPQHF
cdr3_nt: TGTGCCAGCAGTGCTACGGGGAGGGGGAATCAGCCCCAGCATTTT
j_call: TRBJ1-5
v_call: TRBV27
clone_size: once
d_call: NA

cdr3_aa: CASSWTGGDYGYTF
cdr3_nt: TGTGCCAGCAGCTGGACAGGGGGCGACTATGGCTACACCTTC
j_call: TRBJ1-2
v_call: TRBV6-5
clone_size: NA
d_call: TRBD1

cdr3_aa: CASSPPISVSGTGGPAKQETQYF
cdr3_nt: TGTGCCAGCTCACCACCGATTTCCGTTTCCGGGACAGGGGGACCAGCAAAGCAAGAGACCCAGTACTTC
j_call: TRBJ2-5
v_call: TRBV18
clone_size: NA
d_call: TRBD1

cdr3_aa: CASSPWEQPQETQYF
cdr3_nt: TGTGCCAGCAGTCCTTGGGAGCAGCCCCAAGAGACCCAGTACTTC
j_call: TRBJ2-5
v_call: TRBV27
clone_size: once
d_call: NA

cdr3_aa: CASSQAPAGGPYGYTF
cdr3_nt: TGCGCCAGCAGCCAAGCCCCGGCAGGGGGCCCCTATGGCTACACCTTC
j_call: TRBJ1-2
v_call: TRBV4-1
clone_size: once
d_call: TRBD1

cdr3_aa: CASSPDRDPQPQHF
cdr3_nt: TGTGCCAGCAGCCCGGACAGGGATCCTCAGCCCCAGCATTTT
j_call: TRBJ1-5
v_call: TRBV6-5
clone_size: NA
d_call: TRBD1

cdr3_aa: CASSLMGQGNSPLHF
cdr3_nt: TGTGCCAGCAGCTTAATGGGACAGGGAAATTCACCCCTCCACTTT
j_call: TRBJ1-6
v_call: TRBV7-3
clone_size: NA
d_call: TRBD1

cdr3_aa: CASSLDEPGTGSNQPQHF
cdr3_nt: TGCGCCAGCAGCTTGGACGAACCCGGGACAGGGAGTAATCAGCCCCAGCATTTT
j_call: TRBJ1-5
v_call: TRBV5-1
clone_size: once
d_call: TRBD1

cdr3_aa: CASSVGGQPYSPLHF
cdr3_nt: TGTGCCAGCAGCGTAGGGGGACAGCCTTATTCACCCCTCCACTTT
j_call: TRBJ1-6
v_call: TRBV9
clone_size: NA
d_call: TRBD1

cdr3_aa: CASGLGTSNTGELFF
cdr3_nt: TGTGCTAGTGGTTTGGGCACATCGAACACCGGGGAGCTGTTTTTT
j_call: TRBJ2-2
v_call: TRBV12-5
clone_size: NA
d_call: NA

cdr3_aa: CASSLTGNSYEQYF
cdr3_nt: TGTGCCAGCAGCTTAACAGGGAACTCCTACGAGCAGTACTTC
j_call: TRBJ2-7
v_call: TRBV9
clone_size: NA
d_call: NA

cdr3_aa: CASSPLGTGGDSPLHF
cdr3_nt: TGCGCCAGCAGCCCACTCGGAACAGGGGGAGATTCACCCCTCCACTTT
j_call: TRBJ1-6
v_call: TRBV5-1
clone_size: NA
d_call: TRBD1